This entry lists 24 T cell receptor beta chains sequenced from one sample in a study of blood T cell repertoires in COVID-19. Assay: immunoSEQ multiplex PCR; the TCRdb copy retains only in-frame clones and omits some. The profile shows a few hundred thousand clones, 85% to 90% of them singletons. Sequencing was carried out using PBMCs or T cells enriched from blood (not recorded which). The source is a man aged 40-55 years who had recovered from COVID-19.

This clone showed up just once. J is TRBJ2-7 and V is TRBV5-1, with 7 bases aligning to TRBD1. CDR1 is SGHRS, CDR2 YFSETQ, per germline. This CDR3 comprises 12 residues. Trimming removed 2 bases from V and 11 bases from J; junction bases left unmatched: 7. The CDR3 nucleotides read TGCGCCAGCAGCTTAACACGGGACAGAGAGTACTTC. Encoded protein: CASSLTRDREYF.

The chain has TRBV3-1 (or the pseudogene TRBV3-2) and TRBJ2-2; D is unclear. CDR1 is LGHDT and CDR2 is YNNKEL in the germline V gene (reference sequence). Trimming left V 0 bases short and J 1 base short, with 3 bases between. The CDR3 spans 14 residues. The CDR3 reads CASSQDQNTGELFF. As DNA, the CDR3 is TGTGCCAGCAGCCAAGACCAGAACACCGGGGAGCTGTTTTTT.

This clone was picked up one time. The V and J genes are TRBV10-1 and TRBJ2-3; 9 positions match TRBD2. CDR3 length: 15 amino acids. J gave up 6 bases and V 7 bases, and 11 bases lay outside the gene matches. Germline assignment: CDR1 WNHNN and CDR2 SYGVQD (reference sequence). The CDR3 loop reads CASNVAGDLGDTQYF. The CDR3 coding sequence is TGCGCCAGCAACGTAGCGGGAGATTTGGGGGATACGCAGTATTTT.

This chain joins TRBV10-2 and TRBJ2-2; weak D call: TRBD1 (6 bases). Germline V CDR1 and CDR2: WSHSY, SAAADI. Trimming shortened V by 6 bases and J by 8 bases, and 22 bases separated the two germline ends. The CDR3 has 16 residues. DNA for the CDR3: TGCGCCAGCAGCTCAAGACCGGGACATTACGTTGGGGAGCTGTTTTTT. It specifies CASSSRPGHYVGELFF.

The CDR3 sequence: CASSWTTSPGEQFF. CDR3 DNA: TGCGCCAGCAGCTGGACCACTAGCCCCGGTGAGCAGTTCTTC. The V call is TRBV5-1, the J call TRBJ2-1, with D possibly matching TRBD2 (6 bases). The germline gives CDR1 SGHRS, CDR2 YFSETQ. This CDR3 spans 14 amino acids. V lost 3 bases and J 9 bases, leaving 16 bases between the germline ends.

The CDR3 here is CASSQDSAANYGYTF. The CDR3 DNA reads TGCGCCAGCAGCCAAGATTCGGCGGCTAACTATGGCTACACCTTC. The rearrangement uses TRBV4-1 and TRBJ1-2; D gene uncertain. The CDR3 runs to 15 residues. CDR1 and CDR2 (germline): MGHRA, YSYEKL. V lost 0 bases, J lost 0 bases, and 8 bases lay in between.

The chain couples TRBV5-4 to TRBJ1-1; 7 positions agree with TRBD1. There are 14 residues in the CDR3. With 3 bases clipped from V and 6 bases from J, the junction kept 8 bases outside the gene matches. Per the germline V gene, CDR1 is SGHNT and CDR2 is YYREEE (reference sequence). DNA of the CDR3: TGTGCCAGCAGCTCCCAACAGGGGATCCCTGAAGCTTTCTTT. Protein product: CASSSQQGIPEAFF. Full variable domain (rest looked up from reference TRBV5-4 and TRBJ1-1): ETGVTQSPTHLIKTRGQQVTLRCSSQSGHNTVSWYQQALGQGPQFIFQYYREEENGRGNFPPRFSGLQFPNYSSELNVNALELDDSALYLCASSSQQGIPEAFFGQGTRLTVV.

The CDR3 nucleotides are TGCGCCAGCAGCCAAGATCTAGCCACGGAGGGGGAGCTGTTTTTT. This sequence encodes CASSQDLATEGELFF. V is TRBV4-1 and J is TRBJ2-2, with D tentatively TRBD2 (5 bases). Germline CDR1 and CDR2: MGHRA and YSYEKL. This CDR3 region has 15 residues. V gave up 0 bases and J gave up 8 bases, with 13 bases separating them.

The chain joins TRBV7-9 to TRBJ2-5; 9 bases match TRBD2. Germline assignment: CDR1 SEHNR and CDR2 FQNEAQ (reference sequence). The ends lost 3 bases at V and 4 bases at J; junction bases unmatched: 6. This CDR3 spans 15 amino acids. The CDR3 DNA reads TGTGCCAGCAGCTTCCTTGCGGGGGGGGCAGAGACCCAGTACTTC. Protein: CASSFLAGGAETQYF.

The chain has TRBV7-9 and TRBJ2-3; no clear D gene. CDR3 size: 15 residues. Trimming cost V 0 bases and J 2 bases, with 9 bases left between them. CDR1 is SEHNR and CDR2 is FQNEAQ in the germline V gene (reference sequence). The CDR3 loop reads CASSLAGQLTDTQYF. The CDR3 DNA follows: TGTGCCAGCAGCTTAGCTGGGCAACTCACAGATACGCAGTATTTT. Filled out from reference TRBV7-9 and TRBJ2-3, the complete variable domain reads DTGVSQNPRHKITKRGQNVTFRCDPISEHNRLYWYRQTLGQGPEFLTYFQNEAQLEKSRLLSDRFSAERPKGSFSTLEIQRTEQGDSAMYLCASSLAGQLTDTQYFGPGTRLTVL.

V is TRBV27 and J is TRBJ1-2, with D perhaps TRBD1 (5 bases). Between the trimmed V and J ends, which lost 6 bases and 2 bases, there was a span of 16 bases. Germline CDR1 MNHEY, CDR2 SMNVEV (reference sequence). The CDR3 spans 15 residues. This CDR3 is CASRRDSFINYGYTF. Here the CDR3 DNA reads TGTGCCAGCAGGCGAGACAGTTTCATAAACTATGGCTACACCTTC.

J is TRBJ2-3 and V is TRBV19; D is undetermined. V gave up 3 bases and J gave up 4 bases, with 14 bases separating them. This CDR3 contains 15 residues. Per the germline V gene, CDR1 is LNHDA and CDR2 is SQIVND (reference sequence). As DNA, the CDR3 is TGTGCCAGTAGTATGGCGGTATTCCCGGCAGATACGCAGTATTTT. Amino acids: CASSMAVFPADTQYF.

This chain joins TRBV10-3 and TRBJ2-2; a weak D match, TRBD1 (6 bases). Per germline, CDR1 ENHRY and CDR2 SYGVKD. The CDR3 runs 15 residues. V was cut by 8 bases and J by 0 bases, with 13 bases left in between. The CDR3 spells CAIAQTGANTGELFF. As DNA, the CDR3 is TGTGCCATCGCTCAGACAGGAGCGAACACCGGGGAGCTGTTTTTT.

The chain uses TRBV6-2 or TRBV6-3 and TRBJ1-1, with D possibly being TRBD1 (5 bases). V gave up 4 bases and J gave up 1 base, with 13 bases separating them. The CDR3 loop spans 15 amino acids. Per germline, CDR1 MNHEY and CDR2 SVGEGT. The CDR3 sequence is CASSWGPFANTEAFF. In nucleotides, the CDR3 is TGTGCCAGCAGTTGGGGCCCCTTCGCGAACACTGAAGCTTTCTTT.

The V call is TRBV30, the J call TRBJ2-5; possible D gene TRBD2, 6 bases. V dropped 3 bases and J dropped 0 bases, with 11 bases sitting between them. The CDR3 consists of 14 residues. From germline, CDR1 is GTSNPN and CDR2 SVGIG (reference sequence). The CDR3 region is CAWSRDSYQETQYF. CDR3 DNA sequence: TGTGCCTGGAGCCGGGACTCGTACCAAGAGACCCAGTACTTC.

The chain joins TRBV19 to TRBJ1-4; D gene uncertain. V gave up 7 bases and J gave up 7 bases, with 13 bases separating them. CDR1 is LNHDA, CDR2 SQIVND, per germline (reference sequence). The CDR3 contains 13 residues. The CDR3 spells CASKGAPSEKLFF. As DNA, the CDR3 is TGTGCCAGTAAGGGAGCGCCTAGTGAAAAACTGTTTTTT.

The chain has TRBV5-4 and TRBJ1-1; no clear D gene. The CDR3 is 14 amino acids. Germline CDR1 and CDR2: SGHNT and YYREEE (reference sequence). Trimming pared 4 bases from V and 3 bases from J, leaving 13 bases between. The CDR3 sequence: CASSPAVGYTEAFF. The CDR3 bases are TGTGCCAGCAGCCCGGCGGTAGGATACACTGAAGCTTTCTTT.

The chain is built from TRBV11-3 and TRBJ2-7, with 11 bases lining up with TRBD1. The CDR3 length is 15 residues. Germline CDR1 SGHNT, CDR2 YENEEA. J was trimmed by 6 bases and V by 4 bases; bases with no gene match: 8. This CDR3 reads CASSSGRTGGREQYF. CDR3 sequence (DNA): TGTGCCAGCAGCTCAGGGAGGACAGGGGGCCGCGAGCAGTACTTC.

The CDR3: CASSESRQGGSGNTIYF. CDR3 DNA: TGCGCCAGCAGTGAGTCACGCCAGGGAGGATCTGGAAACACCATATATTTT. The V gene is TRBV10-1, the J gene TRBJ1-3, with D tentatively TRBD1 (5 bases). Trimming cost V 0 bases and J 1 base, with 13 bases left between them. From germline, CDR1 is WNHNN and CDR2 SYGVQD (reference sequence). The CDR3 is 17 residues long.

For the CDR3, the DNA is TGTGCCAGCAGTGCCAGGCTGACCACAGATACGCAGTATTTT. Protein sequence: CASSARLTTDTQYF. The chain carries TRBV9 and TRBJ2-3, with D unresolved. The CDR3 runs to 14 residues. Germline V gene sequence: CDR1 SGDLS, CDR2 YYNGEE. Trimming removed 5 bases from V and 2 bases from J, with 12 bases in between.

The chain joins TRBV2 to TRBJ1-6; the D is unclear. Trimming pared 4 bases from V and 8 bases from J, leaving 15 bases between. Germline lookup yields CDR1 SNHLY and CDR2 FYNNEI. The CDR3 runs 15 residues. CDR3 amino acids: CASSVGRQEDSPLHF. The CDR3 DNA follows: TGTGCCAGCAGTGTCGGTCGCCAGGAGGATTCACCCCTCCACTTT.

The rearrangement joins TRBV7-3 to TRBJ1-6; no firm D call. CDR1 is SGHTA and CDR2 is FQGTGA in the germline V gene. The ends were cut back, 3 bases at V and 7 bases at J, with 16 bases in the middle. There are 16 residues in the CDR3. The CDR3 sequence: CASSLHASGTNSPLHF. Written as DNA, the CDR3 is TGTGCCAGCAGCTTGCACGCATCGGGTACCAATTCACCCCTCCACTTT. Together with reference TRBV7-3 and TRBJ1-6, the CDR3 gives the full variable domain: GAGVSQTPSNKVTEKGKYVELRCDPISGHTALYWYRQSLGQGPEFLIYFQGTGAADDSGLPNDRFFAVRPEGSVSTLKIQRTERGDSAVYLCASSLHASGTNSPLHFGNGTRLTVT.

Only a few counts were recorded for this clone. As DNA, the CDR3 is TGTGCCAGCACCCTAGGGGCAGGGGGCCAGGACGAGCAGTACTTC. Translation: CASTLGAGGQDEQYF. The chain carries TRBV6-5 and TRBJ2-7; TRBD1 matches 8 bases. Germline CDR1 MNHEY, CDR2 SVGAGI. Losses at the gene ends were 7 bases for V and 5 bases for J; bases not matched to a gene: 13. This CDR3 is 15 amino acids long.

This clone appeared a few times. The chain has TRBV9 and TRBJ2-3, with 8 bases aligning to TRBD2. Per germline, CDR1 SGDLS and CDR2 YYNGEE. The V gene end was trimmed by 4 bases and the J gene end by 4 bases; junction bases not matched to a gene: 5. This CDR3 comprises 14 residues. CDR3 region: CASSFSGIADTQYF. CDR3 in DNA: TGTGCCAGCAGCTTTAGCGGGATCGCAGATACGCAGTATTTT.